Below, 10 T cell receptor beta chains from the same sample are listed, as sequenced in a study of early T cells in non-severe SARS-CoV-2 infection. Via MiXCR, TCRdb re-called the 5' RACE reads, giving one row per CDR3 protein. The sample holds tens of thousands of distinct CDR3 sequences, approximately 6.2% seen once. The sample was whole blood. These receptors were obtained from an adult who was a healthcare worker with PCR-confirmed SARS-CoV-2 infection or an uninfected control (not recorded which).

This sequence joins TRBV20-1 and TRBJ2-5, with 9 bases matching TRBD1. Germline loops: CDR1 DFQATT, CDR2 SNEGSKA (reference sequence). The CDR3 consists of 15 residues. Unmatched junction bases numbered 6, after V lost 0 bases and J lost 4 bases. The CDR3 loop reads CSARDPQGAGETQYF. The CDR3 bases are TGCAGTGCTAGAGACCCACAGGGGGCTGGAGAGACCCAGTACTTC.

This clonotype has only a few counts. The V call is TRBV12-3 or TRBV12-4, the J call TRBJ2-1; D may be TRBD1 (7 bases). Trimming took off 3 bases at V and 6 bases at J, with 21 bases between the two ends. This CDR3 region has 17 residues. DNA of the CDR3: TGTGCCAGCAGTTTTGGGCAGGGGGGACGGGCGCGCAATGAGCAGTTCTTC. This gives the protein CASSFGQGGRARNEQFF.

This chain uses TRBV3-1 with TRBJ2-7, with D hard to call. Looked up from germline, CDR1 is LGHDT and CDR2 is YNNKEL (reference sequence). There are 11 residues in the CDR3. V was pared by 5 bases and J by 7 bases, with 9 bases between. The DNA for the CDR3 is TGTGCCAGCAGCTTGGGAAGGGAGCAGTACTTC. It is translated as CASSLGREQYF.

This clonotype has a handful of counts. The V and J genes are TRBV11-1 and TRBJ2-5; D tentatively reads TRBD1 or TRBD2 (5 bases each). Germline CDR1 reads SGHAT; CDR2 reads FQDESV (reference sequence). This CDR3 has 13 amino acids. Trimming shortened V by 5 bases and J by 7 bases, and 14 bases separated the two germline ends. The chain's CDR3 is CASSPYGGRTQYF. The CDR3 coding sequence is TGTGCCAGCAGCCCTTATGGGGGTCGGACCCAGTACTTC.

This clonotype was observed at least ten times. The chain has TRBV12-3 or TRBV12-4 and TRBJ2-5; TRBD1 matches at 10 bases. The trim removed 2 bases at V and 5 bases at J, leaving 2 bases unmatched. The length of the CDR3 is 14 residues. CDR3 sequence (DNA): TGTGCCAGCAGTTTAAGGGACAGGGGCGAGACCCAGTACTTC. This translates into CASSLRDRGETQYF.

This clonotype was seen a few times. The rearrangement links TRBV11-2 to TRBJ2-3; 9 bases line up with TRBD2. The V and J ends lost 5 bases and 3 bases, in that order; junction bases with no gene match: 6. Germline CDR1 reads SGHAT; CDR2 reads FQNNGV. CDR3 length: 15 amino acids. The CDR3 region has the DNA TGTGCCAGCAGCAGAAGCGGGGGGATGACAGATACGCAGTATTTT. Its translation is CASSRSGGMTDTQYF.

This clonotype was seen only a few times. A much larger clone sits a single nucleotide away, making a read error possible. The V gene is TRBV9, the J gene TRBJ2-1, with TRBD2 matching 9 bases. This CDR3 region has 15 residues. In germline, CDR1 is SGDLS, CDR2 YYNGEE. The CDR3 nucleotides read TGTGCCAGCAGCGTAGCCAGCGGGGGGATCAATGTGCAGTTCTTC. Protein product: CASSVASGGINVQFF.

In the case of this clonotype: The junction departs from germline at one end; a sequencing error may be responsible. The CDR3 DNA reads TGTGCTAGCAGTCAGCTGGACACCGGGGAGCTGTTTTTT. Its translation: CASSQLDTGELFF. V gene TRBV7-7 combines with J gene TRBJ2-2; D is ambiguous. CDR1 and CDR2 (germline): SSHAT, FNYEAQ (reference sequence). CDR3 size: 13 residues.

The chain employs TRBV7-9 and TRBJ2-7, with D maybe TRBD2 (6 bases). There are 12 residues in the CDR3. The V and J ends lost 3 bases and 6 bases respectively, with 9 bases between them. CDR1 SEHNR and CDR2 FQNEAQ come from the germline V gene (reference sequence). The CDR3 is CASSFAGLEQYF. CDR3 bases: TGTGCCAGCAGCTTTGCGGGGCTCGAGCAGTACTTC. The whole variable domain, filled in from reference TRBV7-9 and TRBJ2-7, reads DTGVSQNPRHKITKRGQNVTFRCDPISEHNRLYWYRQTLGQGPEFLTYFQNEAQLEKSRLLSDRFSAERPKGSFSTLEIQRTEQGDSAMYLCASSFAGLEQYFGPGTRLTVT.

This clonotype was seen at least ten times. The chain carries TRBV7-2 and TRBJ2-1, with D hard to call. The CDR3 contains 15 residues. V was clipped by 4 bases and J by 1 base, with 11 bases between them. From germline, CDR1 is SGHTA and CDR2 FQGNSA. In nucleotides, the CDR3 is TGTGCCAGCAGCTCTACACCAATTTCCTACAATGAGCAGTTCTTC. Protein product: CASSSTPISYNEQFF.